Listed here is a single T cell receptor beta chain. The method was immunoSEQ multiplex PCR; TCRdb's version includes in-frame clones alone and lacks a portion of them. The sample holds about 200,000 clones, around 84% seen once. The J segment lost 7 bases and the V segment lost 3 bases, leaving 2 bases of the junction unmatched. The CDR3 runs 13 residues. In germline, CDR1 is KGHSH, CDR2 LQKENI. This sample was taken from a study of blood T cell repertoires in COVID-19. The J gene is TRBJ1-2, the V gene TRBV18; 10 positions match TRBD1. The TCR originated in a human donor in a cohort sampled during active COVID-19. The specimen sequenced was peripheral blood. CDR3 DNA: TGTGCCAGCTCACCCGGGACAGGGGTTGGCTACACCTTC. Protein: CASSPGTGVGYTF.